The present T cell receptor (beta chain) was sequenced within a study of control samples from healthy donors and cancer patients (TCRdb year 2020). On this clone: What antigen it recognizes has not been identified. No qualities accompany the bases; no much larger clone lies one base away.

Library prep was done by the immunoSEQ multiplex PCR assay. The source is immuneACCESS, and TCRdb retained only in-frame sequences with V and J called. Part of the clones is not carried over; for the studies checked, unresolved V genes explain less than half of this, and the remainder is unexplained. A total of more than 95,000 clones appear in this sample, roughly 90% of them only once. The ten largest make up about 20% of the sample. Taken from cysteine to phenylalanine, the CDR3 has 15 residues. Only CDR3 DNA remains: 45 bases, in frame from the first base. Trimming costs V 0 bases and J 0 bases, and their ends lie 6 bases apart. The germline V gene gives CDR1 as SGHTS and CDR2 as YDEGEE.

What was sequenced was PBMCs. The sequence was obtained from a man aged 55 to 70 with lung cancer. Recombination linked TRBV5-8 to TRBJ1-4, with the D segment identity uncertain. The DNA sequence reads TGTGCCAGCAGCTTGGGAGACACAACTAATGAAAAACTGTTTTTT. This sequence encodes CASSLGDTTNEKLFF.